These 11 T cell receptor beta chains came from one sample sequenced in a study of cytomegalovirus exposure and HLA in healthy donors. Amplification used 60 Vbeta primers and 13 Jbeta primers. The data were produced by immunoSEQ multiplex PCR, yet TCRdb's version contains in-frame clones alone and is incomplete. The sample has about 120,000 clones. The sequenced sample consisted of PBMCs. The receptors originated from a young man in good health and CMV-seronegative.

To note about this clone: Other DNA variants within this sample encode the same CDR3. The chain carries TRBV7-9 and TRBJ2-7, with D tentatively TRBD1 (6 bases). Between the trimmed V and J ends, which lost 3 bases and 5 bases, there was a span of 11 bases. CDR1 is SEHNR, CDR2 FQNEAQ, per germline (reference sequence). The CDR3 loop spans 13 amino acids. The CDR3 sequence: CASSFTTGNEQYF. The DNA of the CDR3 is TGTGCCAGCAGCTTCACCACAGGGAACGAGCAGTACTTC.

This chain uses TRBV15 with TRBJ1-1; 7 bases line up with TRBD1. Germline CDR1 and CDR2: LNHNV and YYDKDF (reference sequence). The V gene end was trimmed by 3 bases and the J gene end by 3 bases; junction bases not matched to a gene: 10. The CDR3 is 16 amino acids. CDR3 bases: TGTGCCACCAGCAGGTTTCGACAGGGTACGGACACTGAAGCTTTCTTT. It is translated as CATSRFRQGTDTEAFF. Combining the CDR3 with reference TRBV15 and TRBJ1-1 gives the whole variable domain DAMVIQNPRYQVTQFGKPVTLSCSQTLNHNVMYWYQQKSSQAPKLLFHYYDKDFNNEADTPDNFQSRRPNTSFCFLDIRSPGLGDTAMYLCATSRFRQGTDTEAFFGQGTRLTVV.

The chain combines TRBV11-2 with TRBJ1-5; TRBD1 matches 10 bases. V shed 4 bases, J shed 7 bases, and the junction held 10 bases outside the gene matches. CDR1 and CDR2 (germline): SGHAT, FQNNGV. The CDR3 has 16 residues. This CDR3 reads CASSSGQGVAWQPQHF. The CDR3 DNA sequence: TGTGCCAGCAGCTCCGGACAGGGGGTAGCATGGCAGCCCCAGCATTTT.

The rearrangement joins TRBV7-9 to TRBJ1-1; D is perhaps TRBD1 (5 bases). CDR1 is SEHNR and CDR2 is FQNEAQ in the germline V gene (reference sequence). The CDR3 extends over 14 amino acids. With 5 bases removed from V and 5 bases from J, the gap between germline ends came to 15 bases. The chain's CDR3 is CASSQTGGRTEAFF. The CDR3, as DNA: TGTGCCAGCAGCCAAACGGGGGGACGTACTGAAGCTTTCTTT.

The genes are TRBV5-6 and TRBJ2-7; 14 bases fit TRBD2. The germline CDR1 and CDR2 sequences are SGHDT and YYEEEE. V gave up 1 base and J gave up 0 bases; unmatched junction bases: 9. The CDR3 runs to 19 residues. In nucleotides, the CDR3 is TGTGCCAGCAGCTTGATAGGACTAGCGGGGGGCTATAGCTCCTACGAGCAGTACTTC. As protein: CASSLIGLAGGYSSYEQYF. Full variable domain (remainder filled in from reference TRBV5-6 and TRBJ2-7): DAGVTQSPTHLIKTRGQQVTLRCSPKSGHDTVSWYQQALGQGPQFIFQYYEEEERQRGNFPDRFSGHQFPNYSSELNVNALLLGDSALYLCASSLIGLAGGYSSYEQYFGPGTRLTVT.

The chain couples TRBV5-1 to TRBJ2-5; a possible D gene is TRBD1 (5 bases). The CDR3 extends over 16 amino acids. Trimming pared 0 bases from V and 3 bases from J, leaving 15 bases between. Per germline, CDR1 SGHRS and CDR2 YFSETQ. CDR3 amino acids: CASSLVVGSGKETQYF. For the CDR3, the DNA is TGCGCCAGCAGCTTGGTGGTGGGGTCAGGGAAAGAGACCCAGTACTTC.

The V and J genes are TRBV6-1 and TRBJ2-5; weak D call: TRBD1 (6 bases). CDR1 is MNHNS, CDR2 SASEGT, per germline. V was cut by 4 bases and J by 11 bases, with 14 bases left in between. This CDR3 is 12 amino acids long. CDR3 loop: CASSAQGWEQYF. CDR3 bases: TGTGCCAGCAGTGCACAGGGTTGGGAGCAGTACTTC.

The CDR3 DNA sequence: TGTGCCAGCAGCTTGGATAGCGGGGGGATCTCCTACGAGCAGTACTTC. Residues: CASSLDSGGISYEQYF. J is TRBJ2-7 and V is TRBV11-2; TRBD2 matches at 10 bases. Trimming at V came to 3 bases and at J to 0 bases, leaving 5 bases not matched to a gene. Per the germline V gene, CDR1 is SGHAT and CDR2 is FQNNGV. The CDR3 is made up of 16 amino acids.

The CDR3 reads CASSTGTSSGNTIYF. In nucleotides, the CDR3 is TGTGCCAGTAGTACAGGGACTTCCTCTGGAAACACCATATATTTT. The chain joins TRBV19 to TRBJ1-3; D is perhaps TRBD1 (5 bases). Germline lookup yields CDR1 LNHDA and CDR2 SQIVND (reference sequence). V shed 4 bases and J shed 0 bases, with 10 bases lying between them. The CDR3 totals 15 residues. Full variable domain (remainder filled in from reference TRBV19 and TRBJ1-3): DGGITQSPKYLFRKEGQNVTLSCEQNLNHDAMYWYRQDPGQGLRLIYYSQIVNDFQKGDIAEGYSVSREKKESFPLTVTSAQKNPTAFYLCASSTGTSSGNTIYFGEGSWLTVV.

The rearrangement joins TRBV5-5 to TRBJ2-7; 10 bases are shared with TRBD1. Germline V gene lookup returns CDR1 SGHKS and CDR2 YYEKEE (reference sequence). The junction had 6 bases not matched to a gene; V was cut back by 4 bases and J by 5 bases. CDR3 length: 14 amino acids. CDR3 nucleotides: TGTGCCAGCAGCCTGACAGGGGGCGTGGACGAGCAGTACTTC. It is translated as CASSLTGGVDEQYF. Complete variable domain (other parts from reference TRBV5-5 and TRBJ2-7): DAGVTQSPTHLIKTRGQQVTLRCSPISGHKSVSWYQQVLGQGPQFIFQYYEKEERGRGNFPDRFSARQFPNYSSELNVNALLLGDSALYLCASSLTGGVDEQYFGPGTRLTVT.

The chain recombines TRBV6-4 with TRBJ2-7; D is possibly TRBD2 (7 bases). The germline V and J ends were trimmed by 6 bases and 0 bases, with 15 bases remaining between them. The germline gives CDR1 MRHNA, CDR2 SNTAGT. The CDR3 covers 15 residues. CDR3 loop: CASSPEGGASYEQYF. The CDR3 DNA follows: TGTGCCAGCAGCCCCGAGGGGGGGGCCTCCTACGAGCAGTACTTC.